The present T cell receptor beta chain was sequenced within a study of response to subunit inactivated influenza vaccine. Points from the study as a whole: The study's authors posited that every seasonal influenza vaccination enlists few new T cells.

MiXCR was run by TCRdb on the RT-PCR reads, yielding one entry per CDR3 protein. The sample holds about 190,000 distinct CDR3 sequences, about an eighth seen once. Germline V gives CDR1 SGHTA, CDR2 FQGNSA. The length of the CDR3 is 16 residues. Trimming took 5 bases from V and 1 from J; bases not matched to a gene: 9. Of note for this clonotype: Its antigen is not known.

This chain links TRBV7-2 with TRBJ1-1; 8 bases are shared with TRBD1. The sequencing used CD8+ T cells sorted from PBMCs, collected around 5 days after vaccination. The TCR sequence derives from a man between 45 and 60 years old who received an inactivated influenza vaccine. This chain's CDR3 is CASSPSSGTGNTEAFF. In nucleotides, the CDR3 is TGTGCCAGCAGCCCCTCTTCCGGGACAGGGAACACTGAAGCTTTCTTT. Complete variable domain (other parts from reference TRBV7-2 and TRBJ1-1): GAGVSQSPSNKVTEKGKDVELRCDPISGHTALYWYRQSLGQGLEFLIYFQGNSAPDKSGLPSDRFSAERTGGSVSTLTIQRTQQEDSAVYLCASSPSSGTGNTEAFFGQGTRLTVV.